The entry that follows covers one T cell receptor (beta chain) sequence. The clone's antigen remains unknown. The input lacks base qualities; no much larger clone sits a single base away. Libraries were built with the immunoSEQ multiplex PCR assay. Not all clones reach the TCRdb copy of this immuneACCESS table, which keeps in-frame sequences only. Checked studies attribute under half of the gap to unresolved V genes and leave the rest unexplained. Across this sample there are about 50,000 clones, with nearly 90% seen only once. Around 11% of the sample rests with the top ten. The donors were people with melanoma. The CDR1 and CDR2 encoded by the germline V gene are SGHTA and FQGNSA. The junction shows trimming of 1 base on V and 7 bases on J, plus 2 bases between the germline ends. Including cysteine and phenylalanine, the CDR3 has 12 amino acids. Only CDR3 DNA is held: 36 bases, read in frame from base 1.

This entry comes from a study of CD4+ T cells in melanoma (dated by TCRdb to between 2021 and 2024). General notes on the study: The study examined neoantigen-specific CD4+ T cells in human melanoma.

Paper-wide results and their limitations: Neoantigen-specific CD4+ T cells in melanoma were reported to show diverse differentiation states. Neoantigen-specific CD4+ T cells were reported to be correlated with the function of CD8+ T cells, macrophages and B cells.

The sequence links TRBV7-2 to TRBJ1-6, with the D gene uncertain. The sequencing sample was made of peripheral blood. This sequence was found in a human donor with melanoma. The DNA sequence is as follows: TGTGCCAGCAGCTTAGGAAATTCACCCCTCCACTTT. This encodes CASSLGNSPLHF. Full variable domain (CDR3 extended with the reference TRBV7-2 and TRBJ1-6 proteins): GAGVSQSPSNKVTEKGKDVELRCDPISGHTALYWYRQSLGQGLEFLIYFQGNSAPDKSGLPSDRFSAERTGGSVSTLTIQRTQQEDSAVYLCASSLGNSPLHFGNGTRLTVT.